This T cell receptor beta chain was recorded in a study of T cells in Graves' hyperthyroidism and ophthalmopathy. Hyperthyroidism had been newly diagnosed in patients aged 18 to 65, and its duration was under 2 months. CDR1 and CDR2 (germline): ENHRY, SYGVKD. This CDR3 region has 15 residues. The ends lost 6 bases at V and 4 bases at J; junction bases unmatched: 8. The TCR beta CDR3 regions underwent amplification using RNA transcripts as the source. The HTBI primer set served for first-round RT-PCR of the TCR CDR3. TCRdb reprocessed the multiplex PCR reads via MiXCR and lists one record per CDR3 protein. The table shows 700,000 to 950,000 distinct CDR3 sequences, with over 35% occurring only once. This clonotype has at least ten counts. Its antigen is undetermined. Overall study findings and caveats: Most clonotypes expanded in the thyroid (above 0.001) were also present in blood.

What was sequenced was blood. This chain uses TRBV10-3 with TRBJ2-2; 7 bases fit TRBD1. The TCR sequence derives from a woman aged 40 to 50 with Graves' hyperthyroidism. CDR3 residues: CAISTGTASTGELFF. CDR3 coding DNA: TGTGCCATCAGCACCGGGACAGCGAGCACCGGGGAGCTGTTTTTT.